Sequencing of this TCR beta chain was carried out in a study of radiation and T cells in renal cell carcinoma. The time point: baseline pretreatment blood. Treatment specified: 15 Gy SBRT to primary tumor, nephrectomy 4 weeks later. After SBRT, blood was collected at 2 and 4 weeks, plus baseline. Clear cell pathology was present in this patient's renal cell carcinoma. This clone was seen a handful of times. TCRdb's table, derived via immunoSEQ multiplex PCR, lists solely in-frame clones and lacks some. The top ten hold 7.3% of the sample, which has about 59,000 clones, more than 60% seen once. V dropped 3 bases and J dropped 1 base, with 6 bases sitting between them. Germline loops: CDR1 MRHNA, CDR2 SNTAGT. The CDR3 has 13 amino acids.

This specimen consisted of blood, obtained from a patient whose treatment included radiotherapy and nephrectomy. The V and J genes are TRBV6-4 and TRBJ1-1; no firm D call. The TCR comes from a man in his 60s with renal cell carcinoma. CDR3 residues: CASSEEGNTEAFF. CDR3 bases: TGTGCCAGCAGTGAGGAGGGGAACACTGAAGCTTTCTTT.